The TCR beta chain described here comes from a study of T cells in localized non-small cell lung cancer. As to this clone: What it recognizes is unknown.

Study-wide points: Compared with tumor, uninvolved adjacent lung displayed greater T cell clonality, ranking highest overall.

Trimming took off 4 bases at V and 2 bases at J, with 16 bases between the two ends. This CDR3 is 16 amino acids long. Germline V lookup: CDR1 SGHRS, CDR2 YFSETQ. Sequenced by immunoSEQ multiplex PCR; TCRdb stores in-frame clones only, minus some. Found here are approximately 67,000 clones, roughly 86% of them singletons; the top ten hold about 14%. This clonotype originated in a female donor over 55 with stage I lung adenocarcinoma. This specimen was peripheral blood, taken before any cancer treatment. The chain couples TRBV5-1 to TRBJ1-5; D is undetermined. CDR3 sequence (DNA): TGCGCCAGCAGCCTAGGCGACTCCGGGGGCAATCAGCCCCAGCATTTT. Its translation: CASSLGDSGGNQPQHF.